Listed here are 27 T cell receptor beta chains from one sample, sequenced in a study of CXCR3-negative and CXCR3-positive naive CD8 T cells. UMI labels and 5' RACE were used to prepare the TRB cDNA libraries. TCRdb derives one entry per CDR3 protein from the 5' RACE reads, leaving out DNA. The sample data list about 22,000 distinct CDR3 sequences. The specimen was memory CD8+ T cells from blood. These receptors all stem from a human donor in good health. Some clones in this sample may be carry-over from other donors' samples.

The CDR3 protein is CASSVWGGYRHF. This rearrangement joins TRBV6-1 to TRBJ2-7; TCRdb's assignment of TRBD1 cannot be checked, as there is no DNA. From germline, CDR1 is MNHNS and CDR2 SASEGT. The CDR3 loop spans 12 amino acids.

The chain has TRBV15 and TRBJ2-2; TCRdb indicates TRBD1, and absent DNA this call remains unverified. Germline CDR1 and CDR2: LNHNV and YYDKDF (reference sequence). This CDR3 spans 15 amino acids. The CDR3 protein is CATSRETGGPGELFF.

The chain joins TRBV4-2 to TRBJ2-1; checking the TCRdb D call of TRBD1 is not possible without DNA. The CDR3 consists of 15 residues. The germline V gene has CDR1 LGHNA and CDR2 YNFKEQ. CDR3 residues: CASSQDLAGADEQFF.

CDR3 amino acids: CSVGERTVYNEQFF. V is TRBV20-1 and J is TRBJ2-1. This CDR3 region has 14 residues. Germline CDR1 reads DFQATT; CDR2 reads SNEGSKA (reference sequence).

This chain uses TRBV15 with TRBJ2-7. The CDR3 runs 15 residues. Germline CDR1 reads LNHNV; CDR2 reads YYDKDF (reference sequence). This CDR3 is CATSRDRASSYEQYF. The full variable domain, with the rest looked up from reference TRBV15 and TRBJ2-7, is DAMVIQNPRYQVTQFGKPVTLSCSQTLNHNVMYWYQQKSSQAPKLLFHYYDKDFNNEADTPDNFQSRRPNTSFCFLDIRSPGLGDTAMYLCATSRDRASSYEQYFGPGTRLTVT.

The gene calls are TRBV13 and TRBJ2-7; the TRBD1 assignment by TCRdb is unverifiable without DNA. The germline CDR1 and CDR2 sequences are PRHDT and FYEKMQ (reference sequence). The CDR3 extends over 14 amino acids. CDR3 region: CASSSGTGGYEQYF.

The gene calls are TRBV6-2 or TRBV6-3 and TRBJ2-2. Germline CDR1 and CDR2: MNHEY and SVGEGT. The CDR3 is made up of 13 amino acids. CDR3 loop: CASSVSLTGELFF.

The CDR3 loop reads CASSLIAAPNTGELFF. The chain is built from TRBV28 and TRBJ2-2. CDR3 length: 16 residues. Germline loops: CDR1 MDHEN, CDR2 SYDVKM.

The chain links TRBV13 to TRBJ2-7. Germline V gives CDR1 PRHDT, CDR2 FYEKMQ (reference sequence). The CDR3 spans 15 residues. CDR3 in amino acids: CASSSVGGSSYEQYF.

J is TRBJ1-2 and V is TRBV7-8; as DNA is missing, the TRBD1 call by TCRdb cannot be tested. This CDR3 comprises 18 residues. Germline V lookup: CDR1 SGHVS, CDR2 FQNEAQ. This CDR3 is CASSLDYRAWEENYGYTF.

Here the CDR3 reads CASSLSPTGVENYEQYF. The rearrangement joins TRBV27 to TRBJ2-7; the D gene TCRdb calls, TRBD1, cannot be checked with no DNA. This CDR3 is 17 amino acids long. Germline CDR1 is MNHEY and CDR2 is SMNVEV (reference sequence).

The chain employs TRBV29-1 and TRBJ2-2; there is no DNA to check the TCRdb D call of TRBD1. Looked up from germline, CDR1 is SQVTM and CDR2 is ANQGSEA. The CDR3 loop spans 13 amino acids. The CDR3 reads CSVEVTDTGELFF.

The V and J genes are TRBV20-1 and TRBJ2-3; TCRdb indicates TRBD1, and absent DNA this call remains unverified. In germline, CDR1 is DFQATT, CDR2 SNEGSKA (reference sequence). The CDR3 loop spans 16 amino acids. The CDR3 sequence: CSARDLSGGDTDTQYF.

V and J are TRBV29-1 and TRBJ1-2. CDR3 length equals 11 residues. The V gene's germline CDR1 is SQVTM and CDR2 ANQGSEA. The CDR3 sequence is CSVEERYGYTF.

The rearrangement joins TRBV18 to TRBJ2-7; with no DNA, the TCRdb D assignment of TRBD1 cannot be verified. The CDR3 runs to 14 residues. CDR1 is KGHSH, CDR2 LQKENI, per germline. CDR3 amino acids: CASSPGQGSYEQYF.

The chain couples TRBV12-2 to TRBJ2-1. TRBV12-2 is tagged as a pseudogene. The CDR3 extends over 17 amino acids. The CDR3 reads CASRLGTSGGAYNEQFF.

The CDR3 loop reads CASSLEASGGLYNEQFF. This chain joins TRBV5-1 and TRBJ2-1; TCRdb's D gene call, TRBD2, goes unchecked for lack of DNA. There are 17 residues in the CDR3. Germline V lookup: CDR1 SGHRS, CDR2 YFSETQ. The variable domain in full, with the rest retrieved from reference TRBV5-1 and TRBJ2-1, is KAGVTQTPRYLIKTRGQQVTLSCSPISGHRSVSWYQQTPGQGLQFLFEYFSETQRNKGNFPGRFSGRQFSNSRSEMNVSTLELGDSALYLCASSLEASGGLYNEQFFGPGTRLTVL.

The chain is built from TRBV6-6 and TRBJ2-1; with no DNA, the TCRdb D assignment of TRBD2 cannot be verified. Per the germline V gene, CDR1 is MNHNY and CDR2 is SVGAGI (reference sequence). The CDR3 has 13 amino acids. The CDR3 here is CASSPTGGPEQFF.

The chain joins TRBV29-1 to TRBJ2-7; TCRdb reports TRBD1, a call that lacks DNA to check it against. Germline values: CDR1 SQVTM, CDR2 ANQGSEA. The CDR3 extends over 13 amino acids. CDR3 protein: CSVEEGQPGEQYF.

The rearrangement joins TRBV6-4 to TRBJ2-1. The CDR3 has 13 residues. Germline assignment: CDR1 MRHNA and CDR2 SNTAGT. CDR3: CASSKSSYNEQFF.

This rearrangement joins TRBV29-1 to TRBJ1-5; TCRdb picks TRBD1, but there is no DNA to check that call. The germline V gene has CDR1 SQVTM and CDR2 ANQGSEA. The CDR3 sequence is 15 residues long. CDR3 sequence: CSVSLTGNGNQPQHF.

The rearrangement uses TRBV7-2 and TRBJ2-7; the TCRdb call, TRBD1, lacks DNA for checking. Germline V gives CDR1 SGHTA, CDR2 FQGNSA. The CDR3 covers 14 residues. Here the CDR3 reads CASSAGQSSYEQYF.

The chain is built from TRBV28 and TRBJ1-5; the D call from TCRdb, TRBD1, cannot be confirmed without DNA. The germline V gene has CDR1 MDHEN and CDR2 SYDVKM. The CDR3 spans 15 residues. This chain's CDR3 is CASSPQGAINQPQHF.

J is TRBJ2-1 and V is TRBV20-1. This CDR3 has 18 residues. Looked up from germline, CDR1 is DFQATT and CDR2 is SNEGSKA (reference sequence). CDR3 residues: CSARDPLREGGSYNEQFF.

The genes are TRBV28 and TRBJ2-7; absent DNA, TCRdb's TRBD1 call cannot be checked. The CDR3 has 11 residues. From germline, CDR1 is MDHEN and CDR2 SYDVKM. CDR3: CASSDTYEQYF.

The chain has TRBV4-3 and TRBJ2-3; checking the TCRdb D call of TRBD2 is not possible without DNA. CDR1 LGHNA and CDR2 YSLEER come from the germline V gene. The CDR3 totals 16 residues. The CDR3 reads CASSQIAGGRTDTQYF.

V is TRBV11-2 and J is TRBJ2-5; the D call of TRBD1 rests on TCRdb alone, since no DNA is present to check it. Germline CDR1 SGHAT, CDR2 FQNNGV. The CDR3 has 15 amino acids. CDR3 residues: CASSLGKGPQATQYF. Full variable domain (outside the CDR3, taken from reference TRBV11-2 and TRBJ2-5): EAGVAQSPRYKIIEKRQSVAFWCNPISGHATLYWYQQILGQGPKLLIQFQNNGVVDDSQLPKDRFSAERLKGVDSTLKIQPAKLEDSAVYLCASSLGKGPQATQYFGPGTRLLVL.